Presented here are 30 T cell receptor beta chains from one specimen sequenced in a study of CD8 T cells in ankylosing spondylitis (dated by TCRdb to between 2016 and 2019). Library generation was performed with 5' RACE. The listed sequencing device is Illumina MiSeq. TCRdb reworked the public reads: Q25 trimming with fastp, MiXCR clone assembly, productive beta chains retained. All rows with the same CDR3 protein become a single entry with the most common DNA and genes. In all, the sample holds about 27,000 distinct CDR3 sequences, and 7.9% of those were seen once. Clones ranked in the top ten supply just under 30% of the sample. The sequenced material came from blood. The origin of the receptors is a male donor with ankylosing spondylitis or in good health (not recorded which).

This clonotype was detected only a few times. The J gene is TRBJ2-7, the V gene TRBV13; a weak D match, TRBD2 (6 bases). V lost 4 bases and J lost 2, with 15 bases in between. The CDR3 runs to 15 residues. Germline V gives CDR1 PRHDT, CDR2 FYEKMQ (reference sequence). In DNA, the CDR3 is TGTGCCAGCAGCTCCTCGGGACTCCCCCCCTACGAGCAGTACTTC. It yields the protein CASSSSGLPPYEQYF.

The V and J genes are TRBV21-1 and TRBJ2-7; TRBD1, the table's D call, lacks a check against the DNA. TRBV21-1 corresponds to a pseudogene. This CDR3 is built from 20 residues. DNA for the CDR3: TGTGCCAGCAGCAAAGGTGAGGGGACAGGACCCCACCGGAGCTCCTACGAGCAGTACTTC. Translating it yields CASSKGEGTGPHRSSYEQYF.

The gene calls are TRBV30 and TRBJ2-2; D is unclear. V was shortened by 1 base and J by 4 bases, with 10 bases between the two germline ends. The CDR3 has 14 residues. Germline V gene data show CDR1 as GTSNPN and CDR2 as SVGIG (reference sequence). The CDR3 nucleotides read TGTGCCTGGAGTGAGGGCCACATCACCGGGGAGCTGTTTTTT. Translating it yields CAWSEGHITGELFF.

This clonotype was seen a handful of times. The chain employs TRBV7-2 and TRBJ2-7, with D maybe TRBD2 (5 bases). The CDR3 is 15 amino acids. Trimming cost V 2 bases and J 2 bases, with 13 bases left between them. Germline CDR1 reads SGHTA; CDR2 reads FQGNSA. The CDR3 spells CASSLWAGGPYEQYF. The CDR3 DNA reads as TGTGCCAGCAGCTTATGGGCAGGAGGCCCCTACGAGCAGTACTTC. Using reference TRBV7-2 and TRBJ2-7 for the parts outside the CDR3, the full variable domain is GAGVSQSPSNKVTEKGKDVELRCDPISGHTALYWYRQSLGQGLEFLIYFQGNSAPDKSGLPSDRFSAERTGGSVSTLTIQRTQQEDSAVYLCASSLWAGGPYEQYFGPGTRLTVT.

The table lists this clonotype with many counts. The chain recombines TRBV29-1 with TRBJ2-1; D tentatively fits TRBD1 or TRBD2 (5 bases each). The germline V gene has CDR1 SQVTM and CDR2 ANQGSEA. With 5 bases removed from V and 2 bases from J, the gap between germline ends came to 28 bases. This CDR3 is built from 19 residues. The DNA for the CDR3 is TGCAGCGTTTGGCCTGAGGGGAAAGAAATTAGGGGCGCCTACAATGAGCAGTTCTTC. Amino acid sequence: CSVWPEGKEIRGAYNEQFF.

The chain has TRBV12-3 or TRBV12-4 and TRBJ2-5; D possibly corresponds to TRBD1 (5 bases). V gave up 3 bases and J gave up 2 bases, with 7 bases separating them. This CDR3 has 13 amino acids. CDR3 bases: TGTGCCAGCAGTTTGGACACACAAGAGACCCAGTACTTC. The encoded protein is CASSLDTQETQYF.

This clonotype occurred a few times. This chain connects TRBV10-3 to TRBJ1-1, with D possibly matching TRBD1 (5 bases). CDR3 length: 13 residues. V was clipped by 6 bases and J by 3 bases, with 11 bases between them. Germline V CDR1 and CDR2: ENHRY, SYGVKD. The CDR3 spells CAISREGDTEAFF. CDR3 DNA: TGTGCCATCAGCAGGGAAGGGGACACTGAAGCTTTCTTT.

This clonotype appeared many times. At one end, the junction sequence differs from germline, possibly due to a read error. V and J are TRBV28 and TRBJ2-4; 10 bases are shared with TRBD2. The CDR3 has 17 amino acids. Looked up from germline, CDR1 is MDHEN and CDR2 is SYDVKM. CDR3 nucleotide sequence: TGTGCCAGCAGTTTAAGTTCTAGCGGGAGTACCAAAAACATTCAGTATTTC. Translated, it gives CASSLSSSGSTKNIQYF.

V gene TRBV5-1 combines with J gene TRBJ2-3; D is perhaps TRBD1 (5 bases). V was cut by 3 bases and J by 4 bases, with 18 bases left in between. Germline-derived CDR1 and CDR2 are SGHRS and YFSETQ. The CDR3 spans 16 residues. CDR3 region: CASSYLGQGGADTQYF. The CDR3 DNA is TGCGCCAGCAGCTACCTTGGGCAGGGCGGAGCAGATACGCAGTATTTT.

This clonotype was seen ten or more times. This sequence joins TRBV27 and TRBJ2-7; D ambiguous. The germline V gene encodes CDR1 MNHEY and CDR2 SMNVEV (reference sequence). V shed 8 bases and J shed 0 bases, with 8 bases lying between them. The CDR3 has 12 amino acids. The CDR3 loop is CASGYSSYEQYV. The CDR3 DNA follows: TGTGCCAGCGGTTATAGCTCCTACGAGCAGTACGTC.

The chain links TRBV12-3 or TRBV12-4 to TRBJ2-2, with D tentatively TRBD1 (7 bases). V was shortened by 4 bases and J by 5 bases, with 11 bases between the two germline ends. This CDR3 region has 14 residues. As DNA, the CDR3 is TGTGCCAGCAGTTCCTCAGGGGGGACCGGGGAGCTGTTTTTT. Its protein is CASSSSGGTGELFF.

The sample holds many counts of this clonotype. The J gene is TRBJ2-3, the V gene TRBV2; D remains unclear. The germline V and J ends were trimmed by 7 bases and 0 bases, with 2 bases remaining between them. CDR3 length equals 11 residues. CDR1 and CDR2 (germline): SNHLY, FYNNEI. The CDR3 DNA reads as TGTGCCAGCATAAGCACAGATACGCAGTATTTT. This sequence encodes CASISTDTQYF.

This clonotype was found a few times. The chain is built from TRBV28 and TRBJ1-4; unclear D gene. CDR3 length: 12 residues. CDR1 is MDHEN and CDR2 is SYDVKM in the germline V gene. Trimming removed 8 bases at V and 5 bases at J, with 9 bases between. For the CDR3, the DNA is TGTGCCAGCGGGTCTGGGAATGAAAAACTGTTTTTT. Protein product: CASGSGNEKLFF.

This clonotype came up a few times. This chain links TRBV4-3 with TRBJ2-1; D assignment may be TRBD1 or TRBD2 (7 bases each). The CDR3 loop spans 14 amino acids. Germline CDR1 reads LGHNA; CDR2 reads YSLEER. V gave up 4 bases and J gave up 7 bases, with 14 bases separating them. The DNA for the CDR3 is TGCGCCAGCAGCCGTAACAGGGGAGGGAATGAGCAGTTCTTC. Encoded protein: CASSRNRGGNEQFF.

Only a few counts were recorded for this clonotype. V usage is TRBV5-1 and J usage is TRBJ2-7, with 8 bases that match TRBD1. The CDR3 spans 15 residues. From germline, CDR1 is SGHRS and CDR2 YFSETQ. V lost 0 bases to trimming and J lost 2 bases; unmatched junction nucleotides: 4. CDR3 DNA sequence: TGCGCCAGCAGCTTGGAACAGGGGGTCACCTACGAGCAGTACTTC. Protein sequence: CASSLEQGVTYEQYF.

This clonotype was observed many times. The V call is TRBV5-1, the J call TRBJ2-2; D is uncertain. V shed 4 bases and J shed 8 bases, with 18 bases lying between them. This CDR3 has 15 residues. Germline-derived CDR1 and CDR2 are SGHRS and YFSETQ. The CDR3 nucleotides are TGCGCCAGCAGCCCCGCTGGGATAGCCGGGGGGGAGCTGTTTTTT. Its translation: CASSPAGIAGGELFF.

This clonotype was seen repeatedly, ten times or more. This chain uses TRBV20-1 with TRBJ2-1, with a possible D match to TRBD2 (5 bases). CDR1 DFQATT and CDR2 SNEGSKA come from the germline V gene (reference sequence). Trimming took 3 bases from V and 5 from J, leaving 14 bases between them. The CDR3 spans 14 residues. DNA for the CDR3: TGCAGTGCTAGGGGGTGGCGGGCCGACAATGAGCAGTTCTTC. Its protein is CSARGWRADNEQFF.

The gene calls are TRBV7-2 and TRBJ2-7; TRBD2 is a possible D gene (7 bases). This CDR3 is 14 amino acids long. Germline V gene sequence: CDR1 SGHTA, CDR2 FQGNSA. Trimming shortened V by 4 bases and J by 4 bases, and 14 bases separated the two germline ends. The CDR3 DNA follows: TGTGCCAGCAGCTATTTCGGGGGGCGATACGAGCAGTACTTC. Its protein product is CASSYFGGRYEQYF.

This clonotype was picked up many times. This chain links TRBV11-2 with TRBJ2-2; possible D gene TRBD2, 6 bases. Between the trimmed V and J ends, which lost 5 bases and 0 bases, there was a span of 13 bases. Germline values: CDR1 SGHAT, CDR2 FQNNGV. The CDR3 is made up of 16 amino acids. Here the CDR3 reads CASSNAGTSNTGELFF. CDR3 in DNA: TGTGCCAGCAGCAACGCCGGGACTTCGAACACCGGGGAGCTGTTTTTT.

This clonotype was counted only a few times. V gene TRBV20-1 combines with J gene TRBJ2-3, with 11 bases that match TRBD2. This CDR3 is built from 19 residues. V trimming: 4 bases; J trimming: 0 bases; junction bases outside the gene matches: 15. The V gene's germline CDR1 is DFQATT and CDR2 SNEGSKA (reference sequence). The CDR3, as DNA: TGCAGTGCTAACCCCCGGACTAGCGGGCGACGCCATAGCACAGATACGCAGTATTTT. Its translation: CSANPRTSGRRHSTDTQYF.

The sample holds many counts of this clonotype. The chain is built from TRBV20-1 and TRBJ2-1; D is perhaps TRBD1 (6 bases). CDR3 length: 15 amino acids. Germline CDR1 and CDR2: DFQATT and SNEGSKA (reference sequence). Trimming shortened V by 4 bases and J by 6 bases, and 19 bases separated the two germline ends. The CDR3 spells CSATLGGGDGNEQFF. The CDR3 DNA reads as TGCAGTGCTACCCTTGGGGGCGGAGATGGCAATGAGCAGTTCTTC.

A few counts support this clonotype. The rearrangement links TRBV3-1 to TRBJ2-1, with 8 bases identical to TRBD2. Per germline, CDR1 LGHDT and CDR2 YNNKEL (reference sequence). The CDR3 sequence is 16 residues long. V shed 2 bases, J shed 4 bases, and the junction held 7 bases outside the gene matches. The CDR3 reads CASSQTSGGTYNEQFF. DNA for the CDR3: TGTGCCAGCAGCCAAACTAGCGGAGGGACATACAATGAGCAGTTCTTC.

The chain couples TRBV29-1 to TRBJ1-4; D might be TRBD1 (5 bases). V was trimmed by 6 bases and J by 5 bases, leaving 10 bases between them. CDR1 and CDR2 (germline): SQVTM, ANQGSEA. The CDR3 has 12 residues. This CDR3 reads CSVGDRNEKLFF. CDR3 DNA sequence: TGCAGCGTCGGCGACAGAAATGAAAAACTGTTTTTT.

The sample holds a few counts of this clonotype. The V call is TRBV28, the J call TRBJ2-2; D call uncertain. There are 15 residues in the CDR3. CDR1 is MDHEN, CDR2 SYDVKM, per germline. Trimming pared 5 bases from V and 5 bases from J, leaving 15 bases between. CDR3 sequence (DNA): TGTGCCAGCAGTCCCCCGCATGATGGGACCGGGGAGCTGTTTTTT. Protein: CASSPPHDGTGELFF.

This rearrangement joins TRBV29-1 to TRBJ2-1, with D possibly being TRBD2 (6 bases). The CDR3 is 13 residues long. In germline, CDR1 is SQVTM, CDR2 ANQGSEA. Trimming took 6 bases from V and 9 from J, leaving 18 bases between them. The CDR3 DNA sequence: TGCAGCGTGGGGACTCCCGCCGGGGGTGAGCAGTTCTTC. It encodes CSVGTPAGGEQFF.

This clonotype was detected many times. The rearrangement uses TRBV19 and TRBJ2-2; TRBD1 matches at 7 bases. This CDR3 is built from 16 residues. The V gene's germline CDR1 is LNHDA and CDR2 SQIVND (reference sequence). Trimming took 4 bases from V and 1 from J; bases not matched to a gene: 6. CDR3 in DNA: TGTGCCAGTAGTAAGCAGGGACAGCTGAACACCGGGGAGCTGTTTTTT. This codes for CASSKQGQLNTGELFF.

This clonotype was observed once. The chain recombines TRBV29-1 with TRBJ2-1; D gene uncertain. The CDR3 totals 14 residues. Trimming pared 7 bases from V and 2 bases from J, leaving 15 bases between. Germline V CDR1 and CDR2: SQVTM, ANQGSEA. The CDR3, as DNA: TGCAGCGCTCCTAATGTGGGAACCTACAATGAGCAGTTCTTC. Amino acid sequence: CSAPNVGTYNEQFF.

The sample holds one count of this clonotype. The chain carries TRBV6-4 and TRBJ2-1; perhaps D is TRBD1 or TRBD2 (6 bases each). The CDR3 has 14 amino acids. Deletions cut 2 bases from V and 10 bases from J, with 15 bases between. Germline V gene data show CDR1 as MRHNA and CDR2 as SNTAGT. The CDR3 spells CASSDRGQVDEQFF. CDR3 bases: TGTGCCAGCAGTGACCGGGGGCAGGTCGACGAGCAGTTCTTC.

This clonotype was detected many times. The V gene is TRBV29-1, the J gene TRBJ2-2; the D gene is possibly TRBD1 (6 bases). Trimming shortened V by 6 bases and J by 1 base, and 6 bases separated the two germline ends. CDR3 length equals 12 residues. Germline V gene lookup returns CDR1 SQVTM and CDR2 ANQGSEA. CDR3 amino acids: CSVGQNTGELFF. CDR3 DNA sequence: TGCAGCGTGGGACAGAACACCGGGGAGCTGTTTTTT.

The rearrangement joins TRBV7-2 to TRBJ2-4; the D gene is possibly TRBD1 (5 bases). Trimming removed 2 bases at V and 8 bases at J, with 13 bases between. Germline CDR1 reads SGHTA; CDR2 reads FQGNSA. CDR3 length: 14 residues. The CDR3 sequence is CASSLNAGWDIQYF. DNA for the CDR3: TGTGCCAGCAGCTTAAATGCAGGGTGGGACATTCAGTACTTC.